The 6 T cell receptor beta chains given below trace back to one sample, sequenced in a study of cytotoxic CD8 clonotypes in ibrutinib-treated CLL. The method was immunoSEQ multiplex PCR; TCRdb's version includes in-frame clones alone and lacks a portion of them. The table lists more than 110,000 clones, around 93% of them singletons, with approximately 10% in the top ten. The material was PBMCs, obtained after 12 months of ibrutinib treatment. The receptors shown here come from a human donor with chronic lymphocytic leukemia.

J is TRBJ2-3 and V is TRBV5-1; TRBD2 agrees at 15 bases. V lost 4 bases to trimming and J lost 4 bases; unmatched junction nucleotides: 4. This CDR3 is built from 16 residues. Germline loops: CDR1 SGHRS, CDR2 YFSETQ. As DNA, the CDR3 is TGCGCCAGCAGCCCGGGACTAGCGGGAGGTGCAGATACGCAGTATTTT. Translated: CASSPGLAGGADTQYF.

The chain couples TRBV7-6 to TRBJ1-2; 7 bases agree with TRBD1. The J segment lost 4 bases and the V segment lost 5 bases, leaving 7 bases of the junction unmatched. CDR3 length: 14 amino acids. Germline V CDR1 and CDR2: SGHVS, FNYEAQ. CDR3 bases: TGTGCCAGCAGCCCCCAGGCAGGGGGCTATGGCTACACCTTC. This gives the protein CASSPQAGGYGYTF.

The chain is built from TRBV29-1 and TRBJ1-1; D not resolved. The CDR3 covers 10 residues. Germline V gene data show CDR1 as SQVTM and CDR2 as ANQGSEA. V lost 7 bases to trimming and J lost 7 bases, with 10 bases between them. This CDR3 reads CSGLLGEAFF. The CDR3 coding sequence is TGCAGCGGCTTATTGGGTGAAGCTTTCTTT.

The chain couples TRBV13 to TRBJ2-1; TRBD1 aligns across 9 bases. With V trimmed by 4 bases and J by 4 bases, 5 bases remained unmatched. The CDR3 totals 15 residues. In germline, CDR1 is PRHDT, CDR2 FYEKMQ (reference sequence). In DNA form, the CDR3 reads TGTGCCAGCAGCTCAACGGACAGGGGATACAATGAGCAGTTCTTC. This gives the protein CASSSTDRGYNEQFF.

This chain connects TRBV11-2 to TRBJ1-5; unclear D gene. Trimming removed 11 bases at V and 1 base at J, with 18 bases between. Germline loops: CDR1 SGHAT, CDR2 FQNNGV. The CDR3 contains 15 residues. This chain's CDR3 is CASALGIGSNQPQHF. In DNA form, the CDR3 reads TGTGCCTCAGCACTGGGGATCGGAAGCAATCAGCCCCAGCATTTT.

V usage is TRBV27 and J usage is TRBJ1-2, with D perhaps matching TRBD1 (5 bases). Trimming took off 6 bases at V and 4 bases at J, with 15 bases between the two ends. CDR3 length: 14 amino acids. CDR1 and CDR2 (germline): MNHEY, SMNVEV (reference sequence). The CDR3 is CASRTDGGFYGYTF. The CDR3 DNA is TGTGCCAGCAGAACGGACGGGGGGTTCTATGGCTACACCTTC.